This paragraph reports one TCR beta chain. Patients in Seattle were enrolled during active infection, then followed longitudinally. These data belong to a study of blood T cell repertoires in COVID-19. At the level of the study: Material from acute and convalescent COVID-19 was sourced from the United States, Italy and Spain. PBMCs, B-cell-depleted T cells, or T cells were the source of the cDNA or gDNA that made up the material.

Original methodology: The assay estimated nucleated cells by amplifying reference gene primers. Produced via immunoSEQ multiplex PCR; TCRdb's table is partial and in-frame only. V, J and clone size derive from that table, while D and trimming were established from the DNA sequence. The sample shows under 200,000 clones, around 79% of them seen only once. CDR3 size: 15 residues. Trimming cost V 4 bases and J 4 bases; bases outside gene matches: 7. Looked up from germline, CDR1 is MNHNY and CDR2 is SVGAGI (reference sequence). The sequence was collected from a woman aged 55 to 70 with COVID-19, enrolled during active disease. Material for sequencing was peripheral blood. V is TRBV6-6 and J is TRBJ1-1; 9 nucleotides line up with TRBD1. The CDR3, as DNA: TGTGCCAGCAGTTCCCTGACAGGGGGAGGCACTGAAGCTTTCTTT. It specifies CASSSLTGGGTEAFF.